Listed here are 24 T cell receptor beta chains from one sample, sequenced in a study of breast tumors, draining lymph nodes, adjacent tissues (dated by TCRdb to 2016 to 2018). The method was multiplex PCR. Sequencing instrument: Illumina HiSeq 2000. TCRdb passed the public sequencing reads through fastp at Q25 and MiXCR, retaining productive beta sequences. Merged by CDR3 protein, the rows form single entries marked with the most common genes and DNA. This sample holds over 250,000 distinct CDR3 sequences; 30% were observed only once. Roughly 1.1% of the sample rests with the top ten. The lymph node samples were taken from the axillary draining lymph nodes of breast cancer patients. The sequenced sample consisted of axillary lymph node tissue. All receptors derive from a female donor with breast cancer. Some clones in this sample may be carry-over from other donors' samples.

About this clonotype: This may come from a read error, since a much larger clone is one base off. This chain links TRBV19 with TRBJ1-2; perhaps TRBD1 as D (6 bases). Germline V gene sequence: CDR1 LNHDA, CDR2 SQIVND (reference sequence). V lost 4 bases, J lost 4 bases, and 16 bases lay in between. This CDR3 comprises 15 residues. The CDR3 sequence is CASSRGGEIGYGYTF. In DNA form, the CDR3 reads TGTGCCAGTAGTAGAGGGGGTGAGATAGGCTATGGCTACACCTTC.

This clonotype has at least ten counts. The chain employs TRBV28 and TRBJ1-6; D perhaps matches TRBD1 (6 bases). Germline loops: CDR1 MDHEN, CDR2 SYDVKM. V lost 5 bases, J lost 6 bases, and 11 bases lay in between. This CDR3 comprises 14 residues. The DNA for the CDR3 is TGTGCCAGCAGTACCACAGGGAGTAATTCACCCCTCCACTTT. Its translation is CASSTTGSNSPLHF. Using reference TRBV28 and TRBJ1-6 for the parts outside the CDR3, the full variable domain is DVKVTQSSRYLVKRTGEKVFLECVQDMDHENMFWYRQDPGLGLRLIYFSYDVKMKEKGDIPEGYSVSREKKERFSLILESASTNQTSMYLCASSTTGSNSPLHFGNGTRLTVT.

This clonotype was recorded many times. The rearrangement joins TRBV4-2 to TRBJ1-2, with 10 bases lining up with TRBD1. Trimming cost V 3 bases and J 5 bases; bases outside gene matches: 12. The germline gives CDR1 LGHNA, CDR2 YNFKEQ. CDR3 size: 17 residues. The CDR3 spells CASSHPGTGVHQYGYTF. The CDR3 nucleotides are TGTGCCAGCAGCCACCCCGGGACAGGGGTTCATCAGTATGGCTACACCTTC.

This clonotype was observed at least ten times. The V call is TRBV5-1, the J call TRBJ2-7; 8 nucleotides agree with TRBD2. The junction had 12 bases not matched to a gene; V was cut back by 0 bases and J by 4 bases. The CDR3 spans 17 residues. The germline gives CDR1 SGHRS, CDR2 YFSETQ. The CDR3, as DNA: TGCGCCAGCAGCTTGGCGCCGGTCAGCGGGAGATCGTACGAGCAGTACTTC. It is translated as CASSLAPVSGRSYEQYF.

This clonotype has ten or more counts. The chain carries TRBV25-1 and TRBJ1-5; 10 bases are a match to TRBD1. The junction had 4 bases not matched to a gene; V was cut back by 3 bases and J by 5 bases. The germline V gene has CDR1 MGHDK and CDR2 SYGVNS. This CDR3 comprises 15 residues. The CDR3 spells CASSDTGTGDQPQHF. The CDR3 DNA follows: TGTGCCAGCAGTGATACCGGGACAGGGGATCAGCCCCAGCATTTT.

As to this clonotype: This clone may be a read error of a much larger clone one base away. CDR3 nucleotide sequence: TGTGCCTGCAGCCGACAGGGGGCCACAGATACGCAGTATTTT. This sequence encodes CACSRQGATDTQYF. The chain carries TRBV4-1 and TRBJ2-3, with 10 bases fitting TRBD1. The CDR3 is 14 residues long. The germline gives CDR1 MGHRA, CDR2 YSYEKL.

The chain employs TRBV5-1 and TRBJ2-1; 14 bases line up with TRBD2. Trimming cost V 0 bases and J 1 base; bases outside gene matches: 3. This CDR3 is built from 18 residues. The germline V gene encodes CDR1 SGHRS and CDR2 YFSETQ. CDR3 protein: CASSLGLAGGISYNEQFF. CDR3 DNA sequence: TGCGCCAGCAGCTTGGGACTAGCGGGAGGGATATCCTACAATGAGCAGTTCTTC.

A remark on this clonotype: An end of the junction does not agree with germline; a read error may underlie this. The gene calls are TRBV10-3 and TRBJ2-3; 11 bases agree with TRBD2. The CDR3 has 19 residues. Germline values: CDR1 ENHRY, CDR2 SYGVKD. The CDR3 sequence is CASSPRTSGLSPTTDTQYF. DNA of the CDR3: TGTGCCAGCAGTCCGAGGACTAGCGGGCTCTCACCAACCACAGATACGCAGTATTTT.

This clonotype was counted at least ten times. This chain links TRBV5-1 with TRBJ2-7; possible D gene TRBD2, 6 bases. Germline V gene sequence: CDR1 SGHRS, CDR2 YFSETQ. CDR3 length: 14 residues. Trimming removed 5 bases from V and 0 bases from J, with 12 bases in between. The CDR3 sequence: CASSGGANSYEQYF. The CDR3 region has the DNA TGCGCCAGCAGTGGAGGGGCCAACTCCTACGAGCAGTACTTC.

A remark on this clonotype: This may arise from a read error, as a much more abundant clone is one base away. The chain recombines TRBV30 with TRBJ1-2, with unresolved D. Germline V gene data show CDR1 as GTSNPN and CDR2 as SVGIG (reference sequence). CDR3 length equals 14 residues. CDR3 bases: TGTGCCTGGAGTACTGCCGTCCTTTACTATGGCTGCACCTTC. Translated: CAWSTAVLYYGCTF. The whole variable domain, filled in from reference TRBV30 and TRBJ1-2, reads SQTIHQWPATLVQPVGSPLSLECTVEGTSNPNLYWYRQAAGRGLQLLFYSVGIGQISSEVPQNLSASRPQDRQFILSSKKLLLSDSGFYLCAWSTAVLYYGCTFGSGTRLTVV.

This rearrangement joins TRBV7-7 to TRBJ2-7; 10 bases match TRBD2. The CDR3 has 13 amino acids. CDR1 and CDR2 (germline): SSHAT, FNYEAQ (reference sequence). Written as DNA, the CDR3 is TGTGCTAGACGGACTAGCGGTTCTACGGAGCAGTACTTC. This gives the protein CARRTSGSTEQYF.

This clonotype has a count of ten or more. This chain connects TRBV7-2 to TRBJ2-7; 10 bases match TRBD2. Trimming removed 5 bases from V and 2 bases from J; junction bases left unmatched: 6. CDR1 is SGHTA, CDR2 FQGNSA, per germline. This CDR3 is built from 15 residues. This CDR3 reads CASSRASGSAYEQYF. CDR3 bases: TGTGCCAGCAGCAGGGCTAGCGGGAGCGCCTACGAGCAGTACTTC. Based on the CDR3 plus reference TRBV7-2 and TRBJ2-7, the full variable domain is GAGVSQSPSNKVTEKGKDVELRCDPISGHTALYWYRQSLGQGLEFLIYFQGNSAPDKSGLPSDRFSAERTGGSVSTLTIQRTQQEDSAVYLCASSRASGSAYEQYFGPGTRLTVT.

This clonotype was seen repeatedly, ten times or more. This rearrangement joins TRBV3-1 to TRBJ1-2; no firm D call. CDR1 and CDR2 from the germline V gene are LGHDT and YNNKEL (reference sequence). V lost 1 base and J 3 bases, leaving 6 bases between the germline ends. This CDR3 has 13 amino acids. CDR3 region: CASSQGTHYGYTF. The CDR3 coding sequence is TGTGCCAGCAGCCAAGGGACTCACTATGGCTACACCTTC.

In this sample, this clonotype turned up many times. V is TRBV19 and J is TRBJ2-1; TRBD2 matches at 11 bases. Germline V gives CDR1 LNHDA, CDR2 SQIVND (reference sequence). The CDR3 sequence is 14 residues long. J gave up 8 bases and V 6 bases, and 6 bases lay outside the gene matches. CDR3 DNA: TGTGCCAGTAGATTAGCGGGAGGGCCCTATGAGCAGTTCTTC. Amino acids: CASRLAGGPYEQFF.

This clonotype has ten or more counts. The V gene is TRBV10-3, the J gene TRBJ1-2; tentatively, D is TRBD1 (5 bases). CDR1 and CDR2 from the germline V gene are ENHRY and SYGVKD. The CDR3 is 16 amino acids. Trimming removed 6 bases from V and 3 bases from J, with 20 bases in between. The CDR3 DNA reads as TGTGCCATCAGCGCCCCCCGGGGCGGCTACCACTATGGCTACACCTTC. It encodes CAISAPRGGYHYGYTF.

Points on this clonotype: A much larger clone differs from this one at a single base, so this may be a read error. In DNA, the CDR3 is TGTGCCAGCAGCTTACGAGGCACACGAGGGGGCATTCAGTACTTC. Its translation is CASSLRGTRGGIQYF. The chain links TRBV7-3 to TRBJ2-4; possibly TRBD1 for D (6 bases). The V gene lost 2 bases and the J gene lost 9 bases, with 17 bases spanning the gap. This CDR3 has 15 residues. Per germline, CDR1 SGHTA and CDR2 FQGTGA.

The genes are TRBV20-1 and TRBJ2-5; TRBD2 aligns across 10 bases. V gave up 8 bases and J gave up 2 bases; unmatched junction bases: 14. CDR3 length: 16 amino acids. Germline CDR1 reads DFQATT; CDR2 reads SNEGSKA (reference sequence). Written as DNA, the CDR3 is TGCAGTTCCCCAGCGGGAGGGGGAGGACTACAAGAGACCCAGTACTTC. Protein: CSSPAGGGGLQETQYF.

The rearrangement uses TRBV5-4 and TRBJ1-3; D gene uncertain. The ends were cut back, 1 base at V and 0 bases at J, with 5 bases in the middle. The CDR3 extends over 14 amino acids. Per germline, CDR1 SGHNT and CDR2 YYREEE (reference sequence). CDR3 protein: CASSLPGSGNTIYF. The CDR3, as DNA: TGTGCCAGCAGCTTGCCGGGCTCTGGAAACACCATATATTTT.

Note on this clonotype: A much larger clone sits a single nucleotide away, making a read error possible. The chain links TRBV20-1 to TRBJ2-4; TRBD1 aligns across 7 bases. The length of the CDR3 is 14 residues. The germline CDR1 and CDR2 sequences are DFQATT and SNEGSKA (reference sequence). The CDR3 bases are TGCAGTGCTGACGAGGGACAGACCAAAACCATTCAGTACTTC. Translation gives CSADEGQTKTIQYF.

This clonotype was seen repeatedly, ten times or more. The rearrangement links TRBV11-2 to TRBJ2-1; unclear D gene. The ends were cut back, 6 bases at V and 9 bases at J, with 12 bases in the middle. The CDR3 runs 12 residues. Germline V gives CDR1 SGHAT, CDR2 FQNNGV. The CDR3 bases are TGTGCCAGCAGTCCATCCCGTGGTGAGCAGTTCTTC. It is translated as CASSPSRGEQFF.

This clonotype was picked up a small number of times. The CDR3 coding sequence is TGTGCCAGCAGCTCCCAACAGGGTAGCGGTGAGCAGTTCTTC. This translates into CASSSQQGSGEQFF. V is TRBV5-4 and J is TRBJ2-1; D could derive from TRBD1 or TRBD2 (6 bases each). Germline V gives CDR1 SGHNT, CDR2 YYREEE (reference sequence). V was trimmed by 3 bases and J by 9 bases, leaving 16 bases between them. This CDR3 contains 14 residues.

This clonotype was recorded many times. The rearrangement links TRBV7-6 to TRBJ1-5; D not resolved. Germline V gene sequence: CDR1 SGHVS, CDR2 FNYEAQ. V was clipped by 5 bases and J by 5 bases, with 10 bases between them. The CDR3 covers 13 residues. CDR3 sequence reads: CASSRVVDQPQHF. The CDR3 bases are TGTGCCAGCAGCCGGGTCGTCGATCAGCCCCAGCATTTT.

The chain recombines TRBV30 with TRBJ2-1, with D perhaps matching TRBD2 (5 bases). Trimming shortened V by 0 bases and J by 6 bases, and 18 bases separated the two germline ends. The CDR3 totals 16 residues. Germline V lookup: CDR1 GTSNPN, CDR2 SVGIG (reference sequence). DNA of the CDR3: TGTGCCTGGAGTGTACTTTTGAGGGCCCCGCCCAATGAGCAGTTCTTC. Its translation: CAWSVLLRAPPNEQFF.

This clonotype showed up just once. The rearrangement joins TRBV12-3 or TRBV12-4 to TRBJ2-2; TRBD2 aligns across 8 bases. The CDR3 has 14 residues. Germline trimming cut 6 bases from V and 15 bases from J; bases unmatched to any gene: 15. The CDR3 DNA follows: TGTGCCAGCAGAGGAGGGTTTAGCCCCGGGGGGGTGTTTTTT. Amino acids: CASRGGFSPGGVFF.